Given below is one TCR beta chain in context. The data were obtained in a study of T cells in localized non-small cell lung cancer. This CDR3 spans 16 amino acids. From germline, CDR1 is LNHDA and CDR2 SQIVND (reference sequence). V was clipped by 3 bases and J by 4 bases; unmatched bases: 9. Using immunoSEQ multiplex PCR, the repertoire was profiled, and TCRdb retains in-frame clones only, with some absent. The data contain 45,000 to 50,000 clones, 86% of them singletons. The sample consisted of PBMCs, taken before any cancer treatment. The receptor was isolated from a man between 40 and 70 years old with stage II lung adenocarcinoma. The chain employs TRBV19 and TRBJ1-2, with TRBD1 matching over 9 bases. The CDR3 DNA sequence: TGTGCCAGTAGTATTGAAAGGACAGGGGAAGGCTATGGCTACACCTTC. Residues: CASSIERTGEGYGYTF.